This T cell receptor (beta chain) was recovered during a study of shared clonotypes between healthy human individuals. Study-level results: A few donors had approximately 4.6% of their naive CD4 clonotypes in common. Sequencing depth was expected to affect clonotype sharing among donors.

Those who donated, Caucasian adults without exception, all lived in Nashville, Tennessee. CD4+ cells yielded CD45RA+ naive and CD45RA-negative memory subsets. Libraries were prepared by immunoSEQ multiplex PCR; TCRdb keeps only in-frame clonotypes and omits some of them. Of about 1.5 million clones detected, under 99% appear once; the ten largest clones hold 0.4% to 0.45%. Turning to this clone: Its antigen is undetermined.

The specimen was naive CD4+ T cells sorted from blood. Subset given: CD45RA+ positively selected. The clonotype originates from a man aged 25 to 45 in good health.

In nucleotides, the CDR3 is TGCGCCAGCAGCTTATCCGGCGTTAGCAATCAGCCCCAGCATTTT. It translates to CASSLSGVSNQPQHF. The V gene is TRBV5-1, the J gene TRBJ1-5; D ambiguous. The length of the CDR3 is 15 residues. Trimming removed 2 bases at V and 0 bases at J, with 9 bases between. In germline, CDR1 is SGHRS, CDR2 YFSETQ.